Reported below is one T cell receptor beta chain. Its matching antigen is unknown. One end of the junction varies from germline; a read error may be responsible. The sample is drawn from a study of post-analysis software for immune sequencing data. Study in general: As for disease course, relapsing-remitting, secondary progressive and progressive-relapsing multiple sclerosis were all included. Study findings and constraints: Compared with controls, patients had more of about 5 TRBV segments, including TRBV5-6, TRBV5-1 and TRBV20-1. Controls had significantly higher normalized Chao1 diversity than multiple sclerosis patients. Samples from one preparation batch, clustered by F measure, grouped strongly together.

TCR beta libraries were prepared from cDNA with unique molecular identifiers. There were roughly 0.85 to 11 million T cells, and 400,000 to 650,000 cDNA molecules came from them. TCRdb recomputed calls from the PCR reads with MiXCR, one row per CDR3 protein. There are about 540,000 distinct CDR3 sequences in the sample; about a third occur only once, and approximately 5.4% lies in the top ten. Germline CDR1 is MGHRA and CDR2 is YSYEKL. The CDR3 length is 13 residues. The sample was blood. The receptor was derived from a girl between 2 and 17 years old with multiple sclerosis. This chain uses TRBV4-1 with TRBJ1-6, with 9 bases identical to TRBD1. The CDR3 DNA reads as TGCGCCAGCAGGGACAGGGGTAATTCACGCCTCCACTTT. Translation gives CASRDRGNSRLHF.